Sequencing of this T cell receptor beta chain was carried out in a study of blood T cell repertoires in COVID-19. The repertoire was sequenced with immunoSEQ multiplex PCR; TCRdb's copy has only in-frame clones and lacks some. Altogether around 86,000 clones are present, 83% being singletons, with the ten largest covering roughly 29%. Trimming removed 4 bases from V and 5 bases from J, with 17 bases in between. This CDR3 spans 15 amino acids. In germline, CDR1 is KGHSH, CDR2 LQKENI. This clone was observed a handful of times. The sequence came from a woman older than 75 with acute or convalescent COVID-19. The chain is built from TRBV18 and TRBJ1-2, with TRBD1 as a possible D gene (6 bases). Specimen: peripheral blood. CDR3: CASSLSTGYEYGYTF. The CDR3 DNA reads TGTGCCAGCTCACTATCTACAGGGTACGAGTATGGCTACACCTTC.